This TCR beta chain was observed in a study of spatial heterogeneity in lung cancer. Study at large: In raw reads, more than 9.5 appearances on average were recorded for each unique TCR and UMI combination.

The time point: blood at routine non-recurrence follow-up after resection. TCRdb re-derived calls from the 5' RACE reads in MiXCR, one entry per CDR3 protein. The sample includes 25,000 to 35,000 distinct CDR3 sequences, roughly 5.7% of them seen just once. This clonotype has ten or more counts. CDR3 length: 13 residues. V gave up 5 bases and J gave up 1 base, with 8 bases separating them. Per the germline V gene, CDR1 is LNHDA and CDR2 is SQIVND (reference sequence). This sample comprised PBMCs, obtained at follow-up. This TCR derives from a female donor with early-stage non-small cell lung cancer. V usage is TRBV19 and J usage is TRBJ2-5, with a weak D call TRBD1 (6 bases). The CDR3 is CASSPDSQETQYF. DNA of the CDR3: TGTGCCAGTAGTCCGGACAGCCAAGAGACCCAGTACTTC.